The rows below give T cell receptor beta chains drawn from one sample of a study of blood T cell repertoires in COVID-19. Sequencing used immunoSEQ multiplex PCR; TCRdb keeps in-frame clones, though not all of them. The table includes about 130,000 clones, roughly 80% detected once. The sample consisted of PBMCs or T cells enriched from blood (not recorded which). Receptors originate from a man aged 45-65 years who had recovered from COVID-19. The CDR3 runs from the conserved cysteine through the conserved F or W. Each record gives: V gene, J gene, CDR3 protein.

V gene: TRBV3-1/TRBV3-2; J gene: TRBJ1-1; CDR3 protein: CASRSRVEAFF
V gene: TRBV19; J gene: TRBJ2-1; CDR3 protein: CASSPRTASSYNEQFF
V gene: TRBV7-2; J gene: TRBJ1-2; CDR3 protein: CASSFQGGYGYTF
V gene: TRBV18; J gene: TRBJ1-1; CDR3 protein: CASSPPATRVMNTEAFF
V gene: TRBV6-5; J gene: TRBJ2-7; CDR3 protein: CATTDRDINEQYF
V gene: TRBV2; J gene: TRBJ1-3; CDR3 protein: CASSEITWDRGDNTIYF
V gene: TRBV12-3/TRBV12-4; J gene: TRBJ2-5; CDR3 protein: CAIQRHNQETQYF
V gene: TRBV7-2; J gene: TRBJ2-5; CDR3 protein: CASSLRGLAGSETQYF
V gene: TRBV11-2; J gene: TRBJ2-1; CDR3 protein: CASSLVGQGASNEQFF
V gene: TRBV4-1; J gene: TRBJ1-5; CDR3 protein: CASSQADRGNQPQHF
V gene: TRBV5-1; J gene: TRBJ2-7; CDR3 protein: CASSLAQGWNEQYF
V gene: TRBV10-3; J gene: TRBJ2-1; CDR3 protein: CAISDSRTTSLNEQFF
V gene: TRBV7-2; J gene: TRBJ1-3; CDR3 protein: CASSLVGGSGNTIYF
V gene: TRBV27; J gene: TRBJ1-1; CDR3 protein: CASYRPAGTGDTEAFF
V gene: TRBV19; J gene: TRBJ1-5; CDR3 protein: CASSPSRGSNQPQHF
V gene: TRBV29-1; J gene: TRBJ2-6; CDR3 protein: CSVQNPRGAWSSGANVLTF
V gene: TRBV28; J gene: TRBJ1-6; CDR3 protein: CASSSFGGAGSPLHF
V gene: TRBV5-1; J gene: TRBJ2-1; CDR3 protein: CASSLAAFRNNEQFF
V gene: TRBV19; J gene: TRBJ2-3; CDR3 protein: CASSDLAGTSTDTQYF
V gene: TRBV21-1; J gene: TRBJ2-5; CDR3 protein: CAGGQGGQETQYF
V gene: TRBV3-1/TRBV3-2; J gene: TRBJ2-7; CDR3 protein: CASSQDLWGAYEQYF
V gene: TRBV7-9; J gene: TRBJ2-1; CDR3 protein: CASSLVWLAGGKQFF
V gene: TRBV5-4; J gene: TRBJ2-6; CDR3 protein: CASSYRQQGASNVLTF
V gene: TRBV19; J gene: TRBJ2-1; CDR3 protein: CASKRLAGVNEQFF
V gene: TRBV3-1/TRBV3-2; J gene: TRBJ2-6; CDR3 protein: CASSQSGLSGANVLTF
V gene: TRBV7-9; J gene: TRBJ1-2; CDR3 protein: CASSLPGQSDYGYTF
V gene: TRBV4-3; J gene: TRBJ2-5; CDR3 protein: CASSQTGGETQYF
V gene: TRBV6-2/TRBV6-3; J gene: TRBJ1-5; CDR3 protein: CASSPGSNQPQHF
V gene: TRBV10-1; J gene: TRBJ1-1; CDR3 protein: CASSEEGQGGEAFF